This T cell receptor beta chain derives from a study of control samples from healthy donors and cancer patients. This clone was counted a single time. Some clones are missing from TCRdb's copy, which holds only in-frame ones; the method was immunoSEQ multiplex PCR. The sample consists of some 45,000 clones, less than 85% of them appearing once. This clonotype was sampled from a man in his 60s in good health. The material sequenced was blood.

Here the CDR3 DNA reads TGTGCCAGCAGTGTTTCCACTTTCTCTGGAAACACCATATATTTT. Translated, it gives CASSVSTFSGNTIYF. The J gene is TRBJ1-3, the V gene TRBV2; D gene ambiguous. The CDR3 sequence is 15 residues long. Looked up from germline, CDR1 is SNHLY and CDR2 is FYNNEI. The V gene lost 4 bases and the J gene lost 0 bases, with 10 bases spanning the gap.